This TCR beta chain emerged from a study of cytotoxic CD8 clonotypes in ibrutinib-treated CLL. Repertoires were generated with immunoSEQ multiplex PCR, while TCRdb's copy carries only in-frame clones and drops some. The table records 57,000 or so clones, approximately 54% of them present only once. In germline, CDR1 is PRHDT, CDR2 FYEKMQ (reference sequence). There are 15 residues in the CDR3. V was shortened by 0 bases and J by 1 base, with 9 bases between the two germline ends. Turning to this clone: Antigen: not known.

Study observations and caveats: Clonality grew at ibrutinib response; at progression, it decreased back toward baseline.

V usage is TRBV13 and J usage is TRBJ1-2, with D unresolved. The TCR originated in a human donor with chronic lymphocytic leukemia. Sequencing used PBMCs, obtained at disease progression, from a patient treated with ibrutinib. The CDR3 loop is CASSLGSTSNYGYTF. As DNA, the CDR3 is TGTGCCAGCAGCTTAGGGTCTACCAGTAACTATGGCTACACCTTC.